The 32 T cell receptor beta chains presented below share a single source sample, sequenced in a study of T cell changes during pregnancy in multiple sclerosis. The table came from immunoSEQ multiplex PCR; TCRdb's copy has only in-frame clones and leaves some out. The sample comprises around 50,000 clones, 85% to 95% of which are singletons, and 0.4% to 0.55% rests with the top ten. The input for sequencing was CD4+ T cells from peripheral blood mononuclear cells, taken in the first trimester of pregnancy. These receptors originate from a female donor with multiple sclerosis, enrolled in a pregnancy study.

This chain connects TRBV18 to TRBJ1-4; D unclear. In germline, CDR1 is KGHSH, CDR2 LQKENI. The V and J ends lost 1 base and 0 bases respectively, with 12 bases between them. The CDR3 runs 17 residues. CDR3 sequence reads: CASSPREASATNEKLFF. CDR3 in DNA: TGTGCCAGCTCACCACGGGAGGCCTCTGCAACTAATGAAAAACTGTTTTTT.

The chain employs TRBV7-9 and TRBJ1-5, with a weak D call TRBD1 (5 bases). V was cut by 3 bases and J by 4 bases, with 19 bases left in between. The CDR3 length is 17 residues. Per the germline V gene, CDR1 is SEHNR and CDR2 is FQNEAQ (reference sequence). As DNA, the CDR3 is TGTGCCAGCAGCTTGGGAAATGGGGCCCGTCTGAATCAGCCCCAGCATTTT. Its translation: CASSLGNGARLNQPQHF.

The J gene is TRBJ2-5, the V gene TRBV14, with TRBD1 matching over 7 bases. The CDR3 covers 14 residues. The junction had 11 bases not matched to a gene; V was cut back by 6 bases and J by 7 bases. In germline, CDR1 is SGHDN, CDR2 FVKESK. CDR3 coding DNA: TGTGCCAGCAGACGAGGGACAGCAGGGGCGACCCAGTACTTC. As protein: CASRRGTAGATQYF.

This chain connects TRBV19 to TRBJ1-1; D call uncertain. V lost 7 bases and J 1 base, leaving 10 bases between the germline ends. The CDR3 is made up of 13 amino acids. Germline loops: CDR1 LNHDA, CDR2 SQIVND (reference sequence). CDR3 region: CASTWGGNTEAFF. The CDR3 DNA reads as TGTGCCAGTACCTGGGGAGGGAACACTGAAGCTTTCTTT. The full variable domain, its missing parts supplied by reference TRBV19 and TRBJ1-1, is DGGITQSPKYLFRKEGQNVTLSCEQNLNHDAMYWYRQDPGQGLRLIYYSQIVNDFQKGDIAEGYSVSREKKESFPLTVTSAQKNPTAFYLCASTWGGNTEAFFGQGTRLTVV.

The V and J genes are TRBV6-1 and TRBJ1-3; D is unresolved. The CDR3 length is 15 residues. Deletions cut 2 bases from V and 0 bases from J, with 8 bases between. Germline lookup yields CDR1 MNHNS and CDR2 SASEGT. The CDR3 region is CASSEMVLSGNTIYF. The CDR3 DNA reads TGTGCCAGCAGTGAAATGGTACTCTCTGGAAACACCATATATTTT.

The rearrangement uses TRBV29-1 and TRBJ2-7; 7 nucleotides align to TRBD1. Germline CDR1 reads SQVTM; CDR2 reads ANQGSEA. The CDR3 covers 12 residues. Unmatched junction bases numbered 0, after V lost 4 bases and J lost 0 bases. In DNA form, the CDR3 reads TGCAGCGTTGGACAGGGCTCCTACGAGCAGTACTTC. It encodes CSVGQGSYEQYF.

The rearrangement links TRBV4-1 to TRBJ1-5; no reliable D call. V shed 2 bases and J shed 6 bases, with 8 bases lying between them. CDR3 length: 13 residues. Germline V CDR1 and CDR2: MGHRA, YSYEKL. In DNA form, the CDR3 reads TGCGCCAGCAGCCAATCCCCCGGTCAGCCCCAGCATTTT. As protein: CASSQSPGQPQHF.

The rearrangement joins TRBV4-2 to TRBJ1-6, with D possibly matching TRBD1 (6 bases). CDR3 size: 14 residues. V lost 4 bases, J lost 5 bases, and 9 bases lay in between. Germline CDR1 LGHNA, CDR2 YNFKEQ. The CDR3 DNA is TGTGCCAGCAGCCTACAGGGAGATAATTCACCCCTCCACTTT. The encoded protein is CASSLQGDNSPLHF.

In this sample, this clone turned up once. The rearrangement uses TRBV5-6 and TRBJ1-1; maybe TRBD1 (6 bases). The ends were cut back, 5 bases at V and 4 bases at J, with 15 bases in the middle. Germline V gene sequence: CDR1 SGHDT, CDR2 YYEEEE. This CDR3 spans 14 amino acids. The CDR3 coding sequence is TGTGCCAGCAGGGGGGGGGCGGGGGTCACTGAAGCTTTCTTT. Translating gives CASRGGAGVTEAFF.

The V gene is TRBV11-3, the J gene TRBJ2-2; D may be TRBD2 (5 bases). Trimming stripped 5 bases from V and 2 bases from J, with 18 bases between. Germline assignment: CDR1 SGHNT and CDR2 YENEEA. The CDR3 has 17 residues. The CDR3 reads CASSLPGGTTNTGELFF. CDR3 nucleotide sequence: TGTGCCAGCAGCCTACCTGGAGGCACGACTAACACCGGGGAGCTGTTTTTT.

The V call is TRBV6-6, the J call TRBJ2-1, with 9 bases fitting TRBD1. Germline lookup yields CDR1 MNHNY and CDR2 SVGAGI (reference sequence). J gave up 7 bases and V 5 bases, and 12 bases lay outside the gene matches. This CDR3 comprises 16 residues. For the CDR3, the DNA is TGTGCCAGCAGTACGTCCGCGACAGGGGGTCCGAATGAGCAGTTCTTC. This sequence encodes CASSTSATGGPNEQFF.

There are a few counts of this clone. The rearrangement joins TRBV5-1 to TRBJ1-2; 8 bases are a match to TRBD1. Germline CDR1 SGHRS, CDR2 YFSETQ. The CDR3 contains 12 residues. With 4 bases clipped from V and 6 bases from J, the junction kept 2 bases outside the gene matches. CDR3 nucleotides: TGCGCCAGCAGCGGACAGGGCCATGGCTACACCTTC. The encoded protein is CASSGQGHGYTF.

V and J are TRBV5-6 and TRBJ2-7; D is perhaps TRBD2 (6 bases). The V gene's germline CDR1 is SGHDT and CDR2 YYEEEE. V was clipped by 0 bases and J by 0 bases, with 13 bases between them. The CDR3 is 16 amino acids. CDR3 sequence: CASSLGGTASSYEQYF. The CDR3 DNA reads TGTGCCAGCAGCTTGGGGGGGACTGCCAGCTCCTACGAGCAGTACTTC.

The chain joins TRBV4-2 to TRBJ2-3; TRBD2 aligns across 9 bases. From germline, CDR1 is LGHNA and CDR2 YNFKEQ. The CDR3 contains 19 residues. J gave up 0 bases and V 0 bases, and 10 bases lay outside the gene matches. Here the CDR3 reads CASSQDWASGVTSTDTQYF. The CDR3 nucleotides read TGTGCCAGCAGCCAAGATTGGGCTAGCGGGGTGACTAGCACAGATACGCAGTATTTT.

The sample holds one count of this clone. V is TRBV5-1 and J is TRBJ1-6, with D possibly being TRBD1 (5 bases). V lost 4 bases and J 3 bases, leaving 14 bases between the germline ends. The germline gives CDR1 SGHRS, CDR2 YFSETQ. This CDR3 has 16 residues. The CDR3 reads CASSPGPGDYNSPLHF. CDR3 bases: TGCGCCAGCAGCCCGGGACCGGGGGACTATAATTCACCCCTCCACTTT.

The CDR3 sequence: CASSRHPPGTANQPQHF. Written as DNA, the CDR3 is TGTGCCAGCAGCCGCCACCCTCCCGGGACAGCCAATCAGCCCCAGCATTTT. The V gene is TRBV5-6, the J gene TRBJ1-5; TRBD1 aligns across 7 bases. Trimming at V came to 4 bases and at J to 3 bases, leaving 13 bases not matched to a gene. Germline-derived CDR1 and CDR2 are SGHDT and YYEEEE. The CDR3 sequence is 17 residues long.

The chain has TRBV5-1 and TRBJ2-7, with 7 bases matching TRBD1. With 4 bases clipped from V and 2 bases from J, the junction kept 6 bases outside the gene matches. Germline CDR1 reads SGHRS; CDR2 reads YFSETQ. The CDR3 loop spans 14 amino acids. CDR3 sequence reads: CASSTRTGAYEQYF. The CDR3 nucleotides read TGCGCCAGCAGCACTCGGACAGGAGCCTACGAGCAGTACTTC. The variable domain in full, with the rest retrieved from reference TRBV5-1 and TRBJ2-7, is KAGVTQTPRYLIKTRGQQVTLSCSPISGHRSVSWYQQTPGQGLQFLFEYFSETQRNKGNFPGRFSGRQFSNSRSEMNVSTLELGDSALYLCASSTRTGAYEQYFGPGTRLTVT.

The CDR3 region is CASSLETGTAFF. The CDR3 nucleotides are TGTGCCAGCAGCTTAGAGACAGGGACGGCTTTCTTT. The V call is TRBV7-3, the J call TRBJ1-1; 7 bases are shared with TRBD1. This CDR3 is built from 12 residues. Germline values: CDR1 SGHTA, CDR2 FQGTGA. V lost 2 bases to trimming and J lost 11 bases; unmatched junction nucleotides: 5.

The CDR3 here is CASSLVGGRAYEQYF. The CDR3 DNA reads TGCGCCAGCAGCTTGGTTGGGGGCAGAGCCTACGAGCAGTACTTC. The gene calls are TRBV5-1 and TRBJ2-7, with D possibly TRBD1 on 6 matching bases. Trimming took off 0 bases at V and 2 bases at J, with 12 bases between the two ends. The CDR3 runs to 15 residues. From germline, CDR1 is SGHRS and CDR2 YFSETQ.

V is TRBV11-3 and J is TRBJ2-5; possible D gene TRBD1, 5 bases. Germline V gene sequence: CDR1 SGHNT, CDR2 YENEEA. The length of the CDR3 is 15 residues. Trimming shortened V by 5 bases and J by 5 bases, and 18 bases separated the two germline ends. CDR3 amino acids: CASSLVGAPSETQYF. In DNA, the CDR3 is TGTGCCAGCAGCCTCGTAGGGGCGCCCAGCGAGACCCAGTACTTC.

The sample holds a few counts of this clone. The chain is built from TRBV19 and TRBJ2-2, with D perhaps matching TRBD1 (6 bases). This CDR3 region has 15 residues. From germline, CDR1 is LNHDA and CDR2 SQIVND (reference sequence). Deletions cut 6 bases from V and 0 bases from J, with 11 bases between. CDR3 sequence reads: CASSPGQTNTGELFF. Written as DNA, the CDR3 is TGTGCCAGTAGCCCGGGACAAACGAACACCGGGGAGCTGTTTTTT.

This sequence joins TRBV5-8 and TRBJ2-1; the match to TRBD2 covers 11 bases. J lost 6 bases, V lost 3 bases, and 11 bases had no gene match. Germline V gene sequence: CDR1 SGHTS, CDR2 YDEGEE. The CDR3 covers 17 residues. CDR3: CASSSTTLAGALNEQFF. The CDR3 DNA sequence: TGTGCCAGCAGCTCCACGACACTAGCGGGGGCCCTCAATGAGCAGTTCTTC.

The chain carries TRBV6-1 and TRBJ1-3; D uncertain. Trimming stripped 3 bases from V and 1 base from J, with 4 bases between. Germline CDR1 MNHNS, CDR2 SASEGT. The CDR3 runs to 13 residues. The CDR3 is CASSERSGNTIYF. CDR3 bases: TGTGCCAGCAGTGAGAGGTCTGGAAACACCATATATTTT.

This chain connects TRBV5-4 to TRBJ2-7, with D possibly matching TRBD2 (8 bases). Germline values: CDR1 SGHNT, CDR2 YYREEE (reference sequence). The germline V and J ends were trimmed by 2 bases and 2 bases, with 17 bases remaining between them. The CDR3 is made up of 16 amino acids. CDR3 nucleotides: TGTGCCAGCAGCTTCGGGGGGGACAGAGAAACCTACGAGCAGTACTTC. Its protein product is CASSFGGDRETYEQYF.

This chain connects TRBV6-6 to TRBJ2-7; 7 bases are a match to TRBD2. The length of the CDR3 is 13 residues. Per germline, CDR1 MNHNY and CDR2 SVGAGI (reference sequence). The ends lost 9 bases at V and 1 base at J; junction bases unmatched: 6. The CDR3 nucleotides are TGTGCCAGTCGGCCTAGCGGATCCTACGAGCAGTACTTC. Translated, it gives CASRPSGSYEQYF.

The chain joins TRBV27 to TRBJ2-2; D is ambiguous. Germline values: CDR1 MNHEY, CDR2 SMNVEV (reference sequence). Trimming pared 4 bases from V and 5 bases from J, leaving 14 bases between. The CDR3 length is 15 residues. Here the CDR3 DNA reads TGTGCCAGCAGTTCATCCCGAACTGCAACCGGGGAGCTGTTTTTT. Protein product: CASSSSRTATGELFF.

Points on this clone: Additional DNA sequences in this sample encode the identical CDR3. V gene TRBV6-5 combines with J gene TRBJ1-1; D is undetermined. V lost 2 bases, J lost 2 bases, and 3 bases lay in between. This CDR3 contains 12 residues. CDR1 and CDR2 (germline): MNHEY, SVGAGI. CDR3 region: CASSYRNTEAFF. For the CDR3, the DNA is TGTGCCAGCAGTTACCGTAACACTGAAGCTTTCTTT.

Comment on this clone: The sample holds other DNA sequences that translate to the same CDR3. The chain carries TRBV6-5 and TRBJ1-5, with 7 bases lining up with TRBD1. Germline loops: CDR1 MNHEY, CDR2 SVGAGI. Germline trimming cut 6 bases from V and 2 bases from J; bases unmatched to any gene: 1. CDR3 size: 13 residues. The CDR3 is CASRDRGNQPQHF. The CDR3 region has the DNA TGTGCCAGCAGAGACAGGGGCAATCAGCCCCAGCATTTT.

The chain is built from TRBV5-1 and TRBJ1-3; TRBD1 is a possible D gene (5 bases). Trimming removed 3 bases at V and 4 bases at J, with 11 bases between. Germline CDR1 SGHRS, CDR2 YFSETQ. This CDR3 is built from 14 residues. The CDR3 bases are TGCGCCAGCAGCTCTCAGGGATCAGGAAACACCATATATTTT. Its protein is CASSSQGSGNTIYF.

This clone came up once. The chain recombines TRBV5-8 with TRBJ1-5; a weak D match, TRBD1 (6 bases). V gave up 0 bases and J gave up 2 bases, with 9 bases separating them. The CDR3 contains 15 residues. CDR1 is SGHTS and CDR2 is YDEGEE in the germline V gene. The CDR3 DNA sequence: TGTGCCAGCAGCTTGGTACAGGGAGGCAATCAGCCCCAGCATTTT. Translating gives CASSLVQGGNQPQHF.

The sample holds one count of this clone. This chain links TRBV6-5 with TRBJ2-7; 8 positions agree with TRBD2. Germline-derived CDR1 and CDR2 are MNHEY and SVGAGI. The CDR3 runs 14 residues. J gave up 3 bases and V 6 bases, and 7 bases lay outside the gene matches. DNA for the CDR3: TGTGCCAGCAGCTCACGGGGGGGGCGCTACGAGCAGTACTTC. This encodes CASSSRGGRYEQYF.

The chain links TRBV5-1 to TRBJ2-7; TRBD1 might be the D (6 bases). CDR3 length: 14 residues. Germline loops: CDR1 SGHRS, CDR2 YFSETQ. V was pared by 0 bases and J by 2 bases, with 9 bases between. The CDR3 sequence is CASSLGRDTYEQYF. Written as DNA, the CDR3 is TGCGCCAGCAGCTTGGGCCGGGACACCTACGAGCAGTACTTC. Combining the CDR3 with reference TRBV5-1 and TRBJ2-7 gives the whole variable domain KAGVTQTPRYLIKTRGQQVTLSCSPISGHRSVSWYQQTPGQGLQFLFEYFSETQRNKGNFPGRFSGRQFSNSRSEMNVSTLELGDSALYLCASSLGRDTYEQYFGPGTRLTVT.